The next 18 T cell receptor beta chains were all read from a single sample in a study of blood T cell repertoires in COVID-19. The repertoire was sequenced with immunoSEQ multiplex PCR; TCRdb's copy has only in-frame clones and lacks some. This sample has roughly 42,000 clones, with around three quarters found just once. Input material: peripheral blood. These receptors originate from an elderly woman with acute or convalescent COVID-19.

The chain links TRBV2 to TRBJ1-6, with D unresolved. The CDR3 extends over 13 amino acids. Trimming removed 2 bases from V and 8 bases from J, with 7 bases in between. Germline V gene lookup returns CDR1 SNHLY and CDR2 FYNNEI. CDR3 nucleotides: TGTGCCAGCAGTGAATTGCGGGATTCACCCCTCCACTTT. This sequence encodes CASSELRDSPLHF.

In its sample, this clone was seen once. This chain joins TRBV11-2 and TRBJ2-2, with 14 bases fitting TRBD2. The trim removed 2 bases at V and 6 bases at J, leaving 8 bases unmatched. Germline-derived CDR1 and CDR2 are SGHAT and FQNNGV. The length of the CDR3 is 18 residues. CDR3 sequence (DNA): TGTGCCAGCAGCTTAAGGTTTCGACTAGCGGGAGGGCCCGGGGAGCTGTTTTTT. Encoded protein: CASSLRFRLAGGPGELFF.

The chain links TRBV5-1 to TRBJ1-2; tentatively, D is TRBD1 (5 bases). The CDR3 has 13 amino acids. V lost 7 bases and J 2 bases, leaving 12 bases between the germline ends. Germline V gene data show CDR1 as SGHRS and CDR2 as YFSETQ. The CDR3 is CASRSAGNYGYTF. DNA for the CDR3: TGCGCCAGCCGTTCGGCAGGGAACTATGGCTACACCTTC.

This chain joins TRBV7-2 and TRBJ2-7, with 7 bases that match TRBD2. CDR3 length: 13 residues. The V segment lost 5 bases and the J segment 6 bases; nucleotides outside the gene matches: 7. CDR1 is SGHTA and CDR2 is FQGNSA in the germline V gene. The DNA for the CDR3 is TGTGCCAGCAGCCAGAGGTCGGGGGGCGAGCAGTACTTC. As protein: CASSQRSGGEQYF.

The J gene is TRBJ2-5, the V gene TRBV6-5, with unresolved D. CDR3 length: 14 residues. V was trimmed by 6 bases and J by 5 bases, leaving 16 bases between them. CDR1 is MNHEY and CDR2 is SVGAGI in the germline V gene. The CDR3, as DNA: TGTGCCAGCAGCCGAAAATCGAGTATGGAGACCCAGTACTTC. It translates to CASSRKSSMETQYF.

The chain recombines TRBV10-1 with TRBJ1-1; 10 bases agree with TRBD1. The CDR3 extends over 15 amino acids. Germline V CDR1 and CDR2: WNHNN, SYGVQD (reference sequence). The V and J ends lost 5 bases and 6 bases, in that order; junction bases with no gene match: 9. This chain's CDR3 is CASSKSGTGAPEAFF. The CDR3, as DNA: TGCGCCAGCAGTAAATCCGGGACAGGGGCGCCTGAAGCTTTCTTT.

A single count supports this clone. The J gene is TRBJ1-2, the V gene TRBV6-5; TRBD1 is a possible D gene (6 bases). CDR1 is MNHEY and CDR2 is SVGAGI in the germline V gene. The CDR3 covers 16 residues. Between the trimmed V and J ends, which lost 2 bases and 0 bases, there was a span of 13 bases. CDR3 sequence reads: CASSYTGTKANYGYTF. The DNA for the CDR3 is TGTGCCAGCAGTTACACCGGGACAAAAGCTAACTATGGCTACACCTTC.

The DNA for the CDR3 is TGTGCCAGCAGCCGCGGGACAGGAGGGGAGACCCAGTACTTC. It is translated as CASSRGTGGETQYF. This sequence joins TRBV3-1 (or the pseudogene TRBV3-2) and TRBJ2-5; 8 nucleotides line up with TRBD1. V was pared by 4 bases and J by 5 bases, with 6 bases of the junction left unmatched. This CDR3 contains 14 residues. CDR1 is LGHDT and CDR2 is YNNKEL in the germline V gene (reference sequence).

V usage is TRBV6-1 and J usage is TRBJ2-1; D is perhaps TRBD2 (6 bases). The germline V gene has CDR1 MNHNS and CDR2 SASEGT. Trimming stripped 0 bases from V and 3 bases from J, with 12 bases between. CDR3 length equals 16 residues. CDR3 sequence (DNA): TGTGCCAGCAGTGAAGCGATGGCGGGACGCTACAATGAGCAGTTCTTC. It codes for CASSEAMAGRYNEQFF.

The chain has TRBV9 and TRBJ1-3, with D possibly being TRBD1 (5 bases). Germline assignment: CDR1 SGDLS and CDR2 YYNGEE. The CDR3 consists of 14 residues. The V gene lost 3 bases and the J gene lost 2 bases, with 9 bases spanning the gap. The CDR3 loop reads CASSGGGAGNTIYF. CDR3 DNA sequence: TGTGCCAGCAGCGGTGGGGGGGCTGGAAACACCATATATTTT.

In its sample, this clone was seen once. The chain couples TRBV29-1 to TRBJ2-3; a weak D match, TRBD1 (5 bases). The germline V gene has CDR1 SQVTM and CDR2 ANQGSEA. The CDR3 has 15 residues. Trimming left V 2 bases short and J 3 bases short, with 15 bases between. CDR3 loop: CSVEFRQGWTDTQYF. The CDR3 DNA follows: TGCAGCGTTGAATTTAGGCAGGGATGGACAGATACGCAGTATTTT.

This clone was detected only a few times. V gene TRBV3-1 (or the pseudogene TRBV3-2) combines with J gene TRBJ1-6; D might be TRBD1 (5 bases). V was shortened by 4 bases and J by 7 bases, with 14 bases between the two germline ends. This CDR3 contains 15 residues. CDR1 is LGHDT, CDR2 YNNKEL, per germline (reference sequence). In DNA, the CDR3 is TGTGCCAGCAGCCCACCCGGGACTACGAATTCACCCCTCCACTTT. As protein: CASSPPGTTNSPLHF.

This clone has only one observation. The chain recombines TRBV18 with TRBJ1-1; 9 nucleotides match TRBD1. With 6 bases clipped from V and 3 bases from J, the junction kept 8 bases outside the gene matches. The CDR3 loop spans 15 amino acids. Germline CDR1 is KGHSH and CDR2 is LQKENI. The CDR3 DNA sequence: TGTGCCAGCTCCCCTACAGGGGGCGCAGACACTGAAGCTTTCTTT. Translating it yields CASSPTGGADTEAFF. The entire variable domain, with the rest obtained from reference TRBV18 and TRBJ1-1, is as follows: NAGVMQNPRHLVRRRGQEARLRCSPMKGHSHVYWYRQLPEEGLKFMVYLQKENIIDESGMPKERFSAEFPKEGPSILRIQQVVRGDSAAYFCASSPTGGADTEAFFGQGTRLTVV.

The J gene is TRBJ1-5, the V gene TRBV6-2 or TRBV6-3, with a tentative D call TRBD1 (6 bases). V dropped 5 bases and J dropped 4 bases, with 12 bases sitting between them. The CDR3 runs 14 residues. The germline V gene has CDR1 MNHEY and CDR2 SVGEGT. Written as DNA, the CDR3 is TGTGCCAGCAGTATCGTTCAGGGGAATCAGCCCCAGCATTTT. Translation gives CASSIVQGNQPQHF.

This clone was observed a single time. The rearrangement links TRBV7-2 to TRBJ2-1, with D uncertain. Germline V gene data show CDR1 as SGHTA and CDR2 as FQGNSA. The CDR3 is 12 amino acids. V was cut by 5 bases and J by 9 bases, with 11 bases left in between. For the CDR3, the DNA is TGTGCCAGCAGCCCTCACTTCGGTGAGCAGTTCTTC. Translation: CASSPHFGEQFF.

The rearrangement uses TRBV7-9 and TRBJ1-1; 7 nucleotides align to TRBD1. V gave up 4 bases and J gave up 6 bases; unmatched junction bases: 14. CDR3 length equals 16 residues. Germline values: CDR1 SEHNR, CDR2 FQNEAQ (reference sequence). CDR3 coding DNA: TGTGCCAGCAGCTATATCGGACAGGACCTATGGGCTGAAGCTTTCTTT. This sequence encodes CASSYIGQDLWAEAFF.

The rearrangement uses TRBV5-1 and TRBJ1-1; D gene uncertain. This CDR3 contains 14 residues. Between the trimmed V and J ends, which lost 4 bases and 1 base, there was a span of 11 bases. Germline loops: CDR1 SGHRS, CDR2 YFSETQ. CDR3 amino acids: CASSASPGNTEAFF. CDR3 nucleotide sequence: TGCGCCAGCAGCGCGAGCCCTGGGAACACTGAAGCTTTCTTT.

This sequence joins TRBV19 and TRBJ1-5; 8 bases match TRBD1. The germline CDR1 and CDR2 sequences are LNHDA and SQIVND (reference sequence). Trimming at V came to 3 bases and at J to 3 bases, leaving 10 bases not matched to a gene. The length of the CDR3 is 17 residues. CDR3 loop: CASSIFQGARNNQPQHF. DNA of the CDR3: TGTGCCAGTAGTATCTTTCAGGGGGCGCGAAACAATCAGCCCCAGCATTTT.